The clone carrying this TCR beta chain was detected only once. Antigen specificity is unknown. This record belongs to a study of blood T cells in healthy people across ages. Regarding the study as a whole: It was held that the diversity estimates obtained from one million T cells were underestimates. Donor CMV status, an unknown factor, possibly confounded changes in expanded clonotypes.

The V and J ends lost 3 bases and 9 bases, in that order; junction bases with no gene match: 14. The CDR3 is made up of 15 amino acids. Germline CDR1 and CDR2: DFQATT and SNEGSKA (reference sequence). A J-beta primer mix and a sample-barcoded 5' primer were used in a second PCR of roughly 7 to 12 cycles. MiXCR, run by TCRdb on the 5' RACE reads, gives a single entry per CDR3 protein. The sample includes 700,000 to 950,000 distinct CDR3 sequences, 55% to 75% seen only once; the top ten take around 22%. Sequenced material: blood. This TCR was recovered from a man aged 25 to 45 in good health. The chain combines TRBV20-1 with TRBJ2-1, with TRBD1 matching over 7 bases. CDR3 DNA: TGCAGTGCTAGGCGAGCAGGGGGTATCTGGGCTGAGCAGTTCTTC. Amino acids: CSARRAGGIWAEQFF.